The 24 T cell receptor beta chains reported below all come from one sample, sequenced in a study of identical twins. MiXCR was run by TCRdb on the 5' RACE reads, yielding one entry per CDR3 protein. Of roughly 1,500,000 distinct CDR3 sequences listed, 25% to 35% were seen once; the top ten hold under 0.35%. The sample taken for sequencing was cord blood. The receptors were gathered from a newborn girl in good health.

Concerning this clonotype itself: At one boundary the junction diverges from the germline segment, which might be a read error. The chain employs TRBV7-9 and TRBJ2-7, with 8 positions matching TRBD1. The CDR3 spans 14 residues. Germline loops: CDR1 SEHNR, CDR2 FQNEAQ (reference sequence). The CDR3 DNA reads TGTGCCAGCAGCGAGGACAGGGTCTACTACGAGAAGTACTTC. As protein: CASSEDRVYYEKYF. The whole variable domain, remainder taken from reference TRBV7-9 and TRBJ2-7, is DTGVSQNPRHKITKRGQNVTFRCDPISEHNRLYWYRQTLGQGPEFLTYFQNEAQLEKSRLLSDRFSAERPKGSFSTLEIQRTEQGDSAMYLCASSEDRVYYEKYFGPGTRLTVT.

V is TRBV6-8 and J is TRBJ1-1; D may be TRBD1 (6 bases). This CDR3 has 17 residues. Looked up from germline, CDR1 is MNHGY and CDR2 is SAAAGT. V was shortened by 5 bases and J by 4 bases, with 23 bases between the two germline ends. The CDR3 nucleotides are TGTGCCAGCAGTACGGACCGGGACAAAGGTGGTTGCACTGAAGCTTTCTTT. It codes for CASSTDRDKGGCTEAFF.

This clonotype was observed a handful of times. The V gene is TRBV2, the J gene TRBJ2-3; the match to TRBD2 covers 13 bases. This CDR3 spans 17 amino acids. CDR1 is SNHLY and CDR2 is FYNNEI in the germline V gene. With V trimmed by 2 bases and J by 6 bases, 8 bases remained unmatched. CDR3 coding DNA: TGTGCCAGCAGTGAACCCGGGACTAGCGGGAAGTCGGATACGCAGTATTTT. It translates to CASSEPGTSGKSDTQYF.

This clonotype was recorded many times. The chain is built from TRBV5-1 and TRBJ2-5; 7 positions agree with TRBD2. The CDR3 runs to 13 residues. Germline V gives CDR1 SGHRS, CDR2 YFSETQ. The ends lost 4 bases at V and 3 bases at J; junction bases unmatched: 3. The CDR3 region is CASSPLAEETQYF. The DNA of the CDR3 is TGCGCCAGCAGCCCCCTAGCGGAAGAGACCCAGTACTTC.

The rearrangement joins TRBV20-1 to TRBJ2-7; 7 bases line up with TRBD1. Trimming at V came to 0 bases and at J to 2 bases, leaving 10 bases not matched to a gene. The CDR3 length is 16 residues. Germline V lookup: CDR1 DFQATT, CDR2 SNEGSKA (reference sequence). The DNA for the CDR3 is TGCAGTGCTAGAGATCGGGTAGCGACAGGGCCCTACGAGCAGTACTTC. Its translation: CSARDRVATGPYEQYF.

This clonotype was detected once. V usage is TRBV20-1 and J usage is TRBJ1-3; D gene ambiguous. The germline gives CDR1 DFQATT, CDR2 SNEGSKA (reference sequence). V lost 4 bases, J lost 4 bases, and 14 bases lay in between. The CDR3 runs to 14 residues. The CDR3 DNA is TGCAGTGCTAAAAGACGCGGGGAGGGAAACACCATATATTTT. It yields the protein CSAKRRGEGNTIYF.

This clonotype was detected a few times. The CDR3 coding sequence is TGTGCCAGCAGCCAAGAAGGGGGATTTCGGACTGAAGCTTTCTTT. Translating gives CASSQEGGFRTEAFF. The chain uses TRBV3-1 and TRBJ1-1; the D gene is possibly TRBD1 (6 bases). The CDR3 runs 15 residues. Trimming left V 0 bases short and J 5 bases short, with 13 bases between. CDR1 is LGHDT and CDR2 is YNNKEL in the germline V gene (reference sequence).

This rearrangement joins TRBV9 to TRBJ2-5; D is ambiguous. V was shortened by 4 bases and J by 5 bases, with 12 bases between the two germline ends. Germline V CDR1 and CDR2: SGDLS, YYNGEE. The CDR3 is made up of 13 amino acids. In nucleotides, the CDR3 is TGTGCCAGCAGCACCCCCAGGCTTGAGACCCAGTACTTC. Its translation is CASSTPRLETQYF.

DNA for the CDR3: TGTGCCAGCAGTGACCGTACAGGGGCCAGGGGAGAGACCCAGTACTTC. Encoded protein: CASSDRTGARGETQYF. The rearrangement joins TRBV2 to TRBJ2-5; 7 positions match TRBD1. V dropped 3 bases and J dropped 4; count of bases not matched to a gene: 11. The CDR3 length is 16 residues. Germline values: CDR1 SNHLY, CDR2 FYNNEI. Combining the CDR3 with reference TRBV2 and TRBJ2-5 gives the whole variable domain EPEVTQTPSHQVTQMGQEVILRCVPISNHLYFYWYRQILGQKVEFLVSFYNNEISEKSEIFDDQFSVERPDGSNFTLKIRSTKLEDSAMYFCASSDRTGARGETQYFGPGTRLLVL.

Notes on this clonotype: Possible read error: a much larger clone is one base away. The chain is built from TRBV6-1 and TRBJ2-7; D is unresolved. Germline CDR1 is MNHNS and CDR2 is SASEGT. This CDR3 is built from 11 residues. V was clipped by 8 bases and J by 4 bases, with 9 bases between them. DNA of the CDR3: TGTGCCAGCGCTACCGTATACGAGCAGTACTTC. It translates to CASATVYEQYF.

This clonotype came up many times. The chain employs TRBV20-1 and TRBJ2-7; TRBD1 matches at 7 bases. The trim removed 4 bases at V and 8 bases at J, leaving 5 bases unmatched. There are 11 residues in the CDR3. CDR1 is DFQATT and CDR2 is SNEGSKA in the germline V gene (reference sequence). This chain's CDR3 is CSAIQGIKQYF. CDR3 bases: TGCAGTGCTATACAGGGGATAAAGCAGTACTTC.

V gene TRBV24-1 combines with J gene TRBJ2-3, with D possibly matching TRBD1 (5 bases). Germline V gene sequence: CDR1 KGHDR, CDR2 SFDVKD. V dropped 3 bases and J dropped 6 bases, with 15 bases sitting between them. This CDR3 has 15 amino acids. The CDR3 region has the DNA TGTGCCACCAGTGATATTAACGAAAGGGGTGATACGCAGTATTTT. Its protein is CATSDINERGDTQYF.

This chain uses TRBV2 with TRBJ1-1; D gene uncertain. Trimming took off 1 base at V and 11 bases at J, with 11 bases between the two ends. Germline V gives CDR1 SNHLY, CDR2 FYNNEI. The CDR3 spans 12 residues. The CDR3 is CASSEGGVLAFF. The CDR3 coding sequence is TGTGCCAGCAGTGAAGGGGGAGTTCTGGCTTTCTTT.

This clonotype has just a few counts. This chain joins TRBV15 and TRBJ2-4; D is tentatively TRBD1 or TRBD2 (5 bases each). V lost 8 bases and J 1 base, leaving 12 bases between the germline ends. This CDR3 comprises 14 residues. CDR1 is LNHNV, CDR2 YYDKDF, per germline (reference sequence). As DNA, the CDR3 is TGTGCCACCTGGGGACCCGAGGCCAAAAACATTCAGTACTTC. As protein: CATWGPEAKNIQYF.

The gene calls are TRBV29-1 and TRBJ2-1; 7 bases fit TRBD1. The DNA end lines up better with TRBJ2-7; the J call may be wrong. Per the germline V gene, CDR1 is SQVTM and CDR2 is ANQGSEA. CDR3 length equals 11 residues. CDR3 loop: CSVGQGNEQYF. In DNA, the CDR3 is TGCAGCGTTGGACAGGGCAATGAGCAGTACTTC.

This clonotype was observed once. The chain couples TRBV12-3 or TRBV12-4 to TRBJ1-5; D possibly corresponds to TRBD1 (5 bases). CDR3 size: 15 residues. Trimming took 1 base from V and 3 from J, leaving 10 bases between them. CDR3 nucleotides: TGTGCCAGCAGTTTAGGCTATGGGGCCAATCAGCCCCAGCATTTT. Translating it yields CASSLGYGANQPQHF.

Of note for this clonotype: At one of its ends the junction is not consistent with the germline gene, which may arise from a read error. V and J are TRBV6-1 and TRBJ1-2; TRBD1 agrees at 7 bases. CDR3 length: 13 amino acids. Germline values: CDR1 MNHNS, CDR2 SASEGT. The CDR3 nucleotides are TGTGCCAGCAGTGAACAGGGGGACTATGGCCACACCTTC. Its protein product is CASSEQGDYGHTF.

The genes are TRBV12-3 or TRBV12-4 and TRBJ1-2; TRBD1 might be the D (6 bases). V shed 8 bases and J shed 4 bases, with 20 bases lying between them. This CDR3 region has 15 residues. DNA for the CDR3: TGTGCCAGCGGGGTTTCTCTGGGGACAACCTATGGCTACACCTTC. This codes for CASGVSLGTTYGYTF.

This clonotype appeared a few times. This chain uses TRBV20-1 with TRBJ1-4, with 8 bases identical to TRBD1. Germline lookup yields CDR1 DFQATT and CDR2 SNEGSKA (reference sequence). The length of the CDR3 is 14 residues. CDR3 bases: TGCAGCATCGCGCAGGGGGCGGCTAATGAAAAACTGTTTTTT. It codes for CSIAQGAANEKLFF.

This clonotype turned up a few times. This rearrangement joins TRBV7-2 to TRBJ2-3, with D maybe TRBD2 (6 bases). V lost 5 bases and J lost 3, with 15 bases in between. Germline values: CDR1 SGHTA, CDR2 FQGNSA. CDR3 length: 15 amino acids. The CDR3 coding sequence is TGTGCCAGCAGCACCAATGGCGGGGAGACAGATACGCAGTATTTT. It is translated as CASSTNGGETDTQYF.

There are a few counts of this clonotype. The rearrangement links TRBV6-5 to TRBJ2-3; 13 nucleotides align to TRBD2. V dropped 0 bases and J dropped 4; count of bases not matched to a gene: 19. The CDR3 extends over 22 amino acids. Germline assignment: CDR1 MNHEY and CDR2 SVGAGI. The CDR3, as DNA: TGTGCCAGCAGTTACTCAACTCGGGGATGGACTAGCGGGAGTTCTAGGCCAGATACGCAGTATTTT. Its protein product is CASSYSTRGWTSGSSRPDTQYF.

With regard to this clonotype: A much larger clone differs from this one at a single base, so this may be a read error. V is TRBV29-1 and J is TRBJ2-5, with 15 positions matching TRBD2. The DNA end is more similar to TRBJ2-7, so the J call may be wrong. CDR1 is SQVTM and CDR2 is ANQGSEA in the germline V gene. This CDR3 contains 15 residues. CDR3 sequence: CSAGTSGRSAYEQYF. The CDR3 nucleotides are TGCAGCGCTGGGACTAGCGGGAGGTCCGCCTACGAGCAGTACTTC.

This clonotype was counted a few times. The V gene is TRBV29-1, the J gene TRBJ1-4; perhaps TRBD1 as D (6 bases). CDR3 length equals 13 residues. From germline, CDR1 is SQVTM and CDR2 ANQGSEA. The V and J ends lost 6 bases and 0 bases respectively, with 8 bases between them. CDR3 protein: CSVKGATNEKLFF. Here the CDR3 DNA reads TGCAGCGTAAAGGGGGCAACTAATGAAAAACTGTTTTTT.

This sequence joins TRBV20-1 and TRBJ2-7, with no clear D. In germline, CDR1 is DFQATT, CDR2 SNEGSKA (reference sequence). The CDR3 is made up of 13 amino acids. V lost 2 bases, J lost 2 bases, and 10 bases lay in between. The CDR3 here is CSARTDTTYEQYF. The CDR3 bases are TGCAGTGCTAGAACCGACACAACCTACGAGCAGTACTTC.